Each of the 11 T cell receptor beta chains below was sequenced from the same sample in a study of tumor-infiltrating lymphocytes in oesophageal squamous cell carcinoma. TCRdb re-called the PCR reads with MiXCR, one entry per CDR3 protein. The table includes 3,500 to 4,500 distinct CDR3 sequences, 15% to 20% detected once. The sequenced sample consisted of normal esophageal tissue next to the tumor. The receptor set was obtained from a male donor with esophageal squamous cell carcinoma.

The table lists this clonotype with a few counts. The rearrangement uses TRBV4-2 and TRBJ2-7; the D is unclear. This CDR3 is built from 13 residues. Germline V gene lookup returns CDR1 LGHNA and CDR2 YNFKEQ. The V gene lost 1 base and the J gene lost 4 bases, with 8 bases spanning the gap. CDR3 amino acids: CASSQGTGYEQYF. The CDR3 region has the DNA TGTGCCAGCAGCCAAGGGACGGGTTACGAGCAGTACTTC.

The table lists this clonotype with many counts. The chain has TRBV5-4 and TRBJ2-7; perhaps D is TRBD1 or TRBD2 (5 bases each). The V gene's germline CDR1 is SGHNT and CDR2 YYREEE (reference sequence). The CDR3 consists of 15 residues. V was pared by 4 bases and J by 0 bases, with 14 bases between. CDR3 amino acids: CASSPGQVPSYEQYF. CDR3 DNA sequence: TGTGCCAGCAGCCCGGGGCAGGTACCCTCCTACGAGCAGTACTTC.

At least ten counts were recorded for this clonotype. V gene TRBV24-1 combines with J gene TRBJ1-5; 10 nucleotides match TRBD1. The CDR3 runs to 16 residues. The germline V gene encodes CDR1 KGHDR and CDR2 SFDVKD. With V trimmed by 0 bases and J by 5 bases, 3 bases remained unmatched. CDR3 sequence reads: CATSDLPGTGDQPQHF. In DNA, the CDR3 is TGTGCCACCAGTGATTTGCCTGGGACAGGGGATCAGCCCCAGCATTTT.

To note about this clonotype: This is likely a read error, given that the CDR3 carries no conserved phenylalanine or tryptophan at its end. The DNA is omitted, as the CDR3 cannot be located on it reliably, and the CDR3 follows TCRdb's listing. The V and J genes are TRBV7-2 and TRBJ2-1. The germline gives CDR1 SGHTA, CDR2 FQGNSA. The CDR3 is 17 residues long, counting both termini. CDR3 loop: CASSLTLLGNYGYTFGS.

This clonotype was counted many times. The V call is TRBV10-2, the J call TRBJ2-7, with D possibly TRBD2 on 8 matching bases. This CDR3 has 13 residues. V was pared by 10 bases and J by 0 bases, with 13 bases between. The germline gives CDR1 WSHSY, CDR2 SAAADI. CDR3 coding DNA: TGCGCCACCGGGAGGGGGCACTCCTACGAGCAGTACTTC. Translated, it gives CATGRGHSYEQYF.

The CDR3: CASGATANQPQHF. For the CDR3, the DNA is TGTGCCAGCGGGGCCACCGCGAATCAGCCCCAGCATTTT. The chain has TRBV28 and TRBJ1-5, with D possibly being TRBD1 (5 bases). CDR3 size: 13 residues. The V and J ends lost 8 bases and 4 bases respectively, with 12 bases between them. The V gene's germline CDR1 is MDHEN and CDR2 SYDVKM.

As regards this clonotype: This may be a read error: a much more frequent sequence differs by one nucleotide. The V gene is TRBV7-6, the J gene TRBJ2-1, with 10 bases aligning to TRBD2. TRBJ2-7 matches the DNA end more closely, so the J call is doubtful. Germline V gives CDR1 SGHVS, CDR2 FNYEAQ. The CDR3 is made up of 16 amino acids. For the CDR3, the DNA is TGTGCCAGCAGTCCCAATAGCGGGGGGCTGGGCAATGAGCAGTACTTC. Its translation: CASSPNSGGLGNEQYF.

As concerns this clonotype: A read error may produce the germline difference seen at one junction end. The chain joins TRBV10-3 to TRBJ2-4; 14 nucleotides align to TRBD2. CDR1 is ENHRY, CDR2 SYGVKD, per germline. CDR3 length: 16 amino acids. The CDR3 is CAIGEWGLAGDNEQYF. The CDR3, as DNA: TGTGCCATCGGTGAGTGGGGACTAGCGGGGGACAATGAGCAGTACTTT.

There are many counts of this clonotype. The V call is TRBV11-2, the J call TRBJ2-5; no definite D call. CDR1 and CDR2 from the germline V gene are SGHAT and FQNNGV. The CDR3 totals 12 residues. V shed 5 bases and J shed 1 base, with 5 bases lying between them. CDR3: CASSPSQETQYF. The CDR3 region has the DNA TGTGCCAGCAGCCCATCCCAAGAGACCCAGTACTTC.

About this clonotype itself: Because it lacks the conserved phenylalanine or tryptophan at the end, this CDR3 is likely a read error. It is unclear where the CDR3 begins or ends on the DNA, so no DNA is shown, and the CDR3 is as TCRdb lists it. CDR3: CASSQTGQGVLGYGYTFGS. The chain couples TRBV7-9 to TRBJ2-5; TRBD1, the D gene given by the table, was not confirmed from the DNA. CDR1 SEHNR and CDR2 FQNEAQ come from the germline V gene (reference sequence). The CDR3 region is 19 residues in length, termini included.

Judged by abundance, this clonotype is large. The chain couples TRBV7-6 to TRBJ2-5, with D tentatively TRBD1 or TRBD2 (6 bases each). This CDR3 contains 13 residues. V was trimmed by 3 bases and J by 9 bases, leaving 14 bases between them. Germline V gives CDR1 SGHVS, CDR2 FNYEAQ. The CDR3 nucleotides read TGTGCCAGCAGCTTTAACAGGGTAGCGGCCCAGTACTTC. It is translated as CASSFNRVAAQYF.